These T cell receptor beta chains were read from a single sample in a study of human T cells and chemical hapten exposure. TCRdb passed the RACE reads through MiXCR, listing each CDR3 protein once. The repertoire holds tens of thousands of distinct CDR3 sequences, with over 8% as singletons. The sequenced sample consisted of whole blood. These receptors all come from a female donor in good health. Some clones in this sample may be carry-over from other donors' samples. The CDR3 runs from the conserved cysteine through the conserved F or W. The size field is filled for only some rows; it gives once, few, many or a size class.

v_call | clone_size | cdr3_aa
TRBV20-1 | . | CSARNLAGGDTGELFF
TRBV6-1 | few | CASSEARDEKLFF
TRBV10-2 | . | CASSEWTGNYNEQFF
TRBV7-9 | many | CASRSTDEKLFF
TRBV25-1 | . | CASSEGWTGTYSNQPQHF
TRBV28 | many | CASRSSGSRNEQYF
TRBV12-5 | many | CASGSPRASGANVLTF
TRBV3-1 | many | CASSQVSAGLKQFF
TRBV5-1 | . | CASSSRTGADTQYF
TRBV2 | . | CASNRPPGETQYF
TRBV2 | many | CASRYRARSTDTQYF
TRBV12-3/TRBV12-4 | . | CASSLGLVGWNEQFF
TRBV4-2 | many | CASSQTPTGGGTDTQYF
TRBV7-3 | . | CASSLTGLAGGPDTQYF
TRBV5-1 | . | CASSLSGSNPYNEQFF
TRBV2 | few | CASSGDNRSNQPQHF
TRBV27 | many | CASSLYDSNQPQHF
TRBV7-9 | few | CASTFSEGYKNIQYF
TRBV20-1 | many | CSASRTIGELFF
TRBV29-1 | few | CSAGDRTNYGYTF
TRBV7-2 | many | CASSLAQGFEAFF
TRBV27 | many | CASSSGNTQYF
TRBV29-1 | few | CSVAAGTATDTQYF
TRBV2 | few | CASSERGSEYNSPLHF
TRBV12-3/TRBV12-4 | . | CASSSSETQYF
TRBV4-1 | . | CASSQTGGETQYF
TRBV29-1 | . | CSGTHLNTEAFF
TRBV9 | many | CASSVAGTGGGELFF
TRBV6-2/TRBV6-3 | few | CASSNALTPSGPQHF
TRBV20-1 | many | CSASGIVDEQYF
TRBV29-1 | . | CSVRFSGELFF
TRBV6-6 | . | CASKEGNGYEQYF
TRBV7-9 | few | CASSPRTGDYYEQYF
TRBV6-5 | many | CATKTGQGGTEAFF
TRBV11-2 | . | CASSLGPYTGELFF
TRBV20-1 | many | CSARLLAGINEQFF
TRBV20-1 | few | CSAKHPDSSEFF
TRBV7-9 | many | CASSHEAAGPYEQYF
TRBV9 | few | CASSDSLRITDTQYF
TRBV10-3 | many | CAISKDLGYEQFF
TRBV29-1 | many | CSGKGASDTQYF
TRBV4-3 | few | CASSQTGTGGPDTQYF
TRBV25-1 | many | CASSGGARYQETQYF
TRBV7-2 | . | CASSLVSVDTQYF
TRBV5-5 | few | CASITAAFMNTEAFF
TRBV28 | . | CASSPLTRAVQQETQYF
TRBV2 | few | CASRRSGTTTDTQYF
TRBV28 | few | CASSLFARAHSDRPQETQYF
TRBV9 | many | CASSGTSATDTQYF